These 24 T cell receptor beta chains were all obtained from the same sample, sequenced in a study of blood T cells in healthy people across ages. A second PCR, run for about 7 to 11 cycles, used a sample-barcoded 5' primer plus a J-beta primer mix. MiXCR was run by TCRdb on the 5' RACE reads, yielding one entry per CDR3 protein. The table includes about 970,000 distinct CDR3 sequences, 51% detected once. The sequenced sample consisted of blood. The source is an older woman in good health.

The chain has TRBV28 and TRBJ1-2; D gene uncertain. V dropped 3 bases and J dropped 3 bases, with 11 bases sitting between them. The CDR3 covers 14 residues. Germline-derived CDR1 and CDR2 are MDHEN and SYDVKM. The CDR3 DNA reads TGTGCCAGCAGTTTCGTGTATTCCGACTATGGCTACACCTTC. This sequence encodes CASSFVYSDYGYTF.

Here the CDR3 DNA reads TGTGCCAGCAGTCCCTCAGGGTTTGAGCAGTTCTTC. Translation: CASSPSGFEQFF. The V and J genes are TRBV6-2 or TRBV6-3 and TRBJ2-1, with TRBD1 as a possible D gene (5 bases). Germline V gene lookup returns CDR1 MNHEY and CDR2 SVGEGT. V was cut by 5 bases and J by 9 bases, with 11 bases left in between. CDR3 length: 12 amino acids.

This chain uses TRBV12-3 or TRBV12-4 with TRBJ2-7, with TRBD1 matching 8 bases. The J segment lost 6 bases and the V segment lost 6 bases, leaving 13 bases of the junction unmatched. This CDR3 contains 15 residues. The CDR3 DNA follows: TGTGCCAGCAGCCGTACCCCTGACAGGGGACCCGAGCAGTACTTC. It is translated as CASSRTPDRGPEQYF.

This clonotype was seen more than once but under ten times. The DNA for the CDR3 is TGTGCCAGCAGCCCCTTTCCGGGGGCAAATAGCAATCAGCCCCAGCATTTT. It yields the protein CASSPFPGANSNQPQHF. The V call is TRBV11-2, the J call TRBJ1-5; a weak D match, TRBD1 (6 bases). The CDR3 runs to 17 residues. The V end was cut by 5 bases, the J end by 0 bases, with 17 bases between. Germline V gene data show CDR1 as SGHAT and CDR2 as FQNNGV.

As DNA, the CDR3 is TGCAGCGTTCGGGGACAGGGGAGAAGTCGACACGAGCAGTACTTC. This codes for CSVRGQGRSRHEQYF. This chain joins TRBV29-1 and TRBJ2-7; 10 bases are a match to TRBD1. V was pared by 5 bases and J by 5 bases, with 12 bases of the junction left unmatched. The CDR3 spans 15 residues. The germline V gene has CDR1 SQVTM and CDR2 ANQGSEA.

CDR3 protein: CSVDSSGTYEQYF. DNA for the CDR3: TGCAGTGTTGACTCTAGCGGCACCTACGAGCAGTACTTC. The V gene is TRBV20-1, the J gene TRBJ2-7; 7 bases match TRBD2. Germline CDR1 is DFQATT and CDR2 is SNEGSKA (reference sequence). J gave up 2 bases and V 7 bases, and 8 bases lay outside the gene matches. The CDR3 is 13 amino acids.

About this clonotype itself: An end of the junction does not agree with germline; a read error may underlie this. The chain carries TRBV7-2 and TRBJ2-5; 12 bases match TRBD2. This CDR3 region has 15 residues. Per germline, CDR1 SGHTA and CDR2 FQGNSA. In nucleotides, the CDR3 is TGTGCCTGCAGCAGCACTAGCGGGAGGCGGTATGAGCAGTACTTC. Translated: CACSSTSGRRYEQYF.

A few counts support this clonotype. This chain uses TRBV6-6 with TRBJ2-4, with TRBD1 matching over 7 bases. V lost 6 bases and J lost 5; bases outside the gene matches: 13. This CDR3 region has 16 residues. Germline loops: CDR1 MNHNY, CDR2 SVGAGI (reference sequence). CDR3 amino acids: CASSPPATGTENIQYF. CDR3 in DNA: TGTGCCAGCAGCCCGCCTGCCACCGGGACAGAAAACATTCAGTACTTC.

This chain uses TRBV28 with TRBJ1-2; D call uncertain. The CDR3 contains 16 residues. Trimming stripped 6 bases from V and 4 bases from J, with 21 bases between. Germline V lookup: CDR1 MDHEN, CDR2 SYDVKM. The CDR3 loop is CASSLRSGRVVYGYTF. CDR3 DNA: TGTGCCAGCAGCTTAAGGTCGGGGAGGGTAGTCTATGGCTACACCTTC.

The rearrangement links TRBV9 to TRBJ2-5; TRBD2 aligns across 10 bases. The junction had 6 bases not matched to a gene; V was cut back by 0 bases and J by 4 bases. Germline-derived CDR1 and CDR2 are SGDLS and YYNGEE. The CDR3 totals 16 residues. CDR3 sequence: CASSVGAGGPVETQYF. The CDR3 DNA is TGTGCCAGCAGCGTAGGAGCGGGAGGGCCAGTAGAGACCCAGTACTTC.

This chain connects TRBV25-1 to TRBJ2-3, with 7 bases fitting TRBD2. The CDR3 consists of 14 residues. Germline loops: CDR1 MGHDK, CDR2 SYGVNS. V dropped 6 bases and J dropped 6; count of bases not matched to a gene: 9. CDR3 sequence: CASSLGGGDDTQYF. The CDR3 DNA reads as TGTGCCAGCAGCCTTGGGGGAGGGGATGATACGCAGTATTTT. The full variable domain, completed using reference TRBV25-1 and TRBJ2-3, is EADIYQTPRYLVIGTGKKITLECSQTMGHDKMYWYQQDPGMELHLIHYSYGVNSTEKGDLSSESTVSRIRTEHFPLTLESARPSHTSQYLCASSLGGGDDTQYFGPGTRLTVL.

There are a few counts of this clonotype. The CDR3 nucleotides are TGTGCCAGCAGTGCTAGCGGGAAAGGGTACAATGAGCAGTTCTTC. Encoded protein: CASSASGKGYNEQFF. The chain employs TRBV6-4 and TRBJ2-1, with TRBD2 matching over 9 bases. Germline CDR1 is MRHNA and CDR2 is SNTAGT. V lost 4 bases to trimming and J lost 4 bases; unmatched junction nucleotides: 5. There are 15 residues in the CDR3.

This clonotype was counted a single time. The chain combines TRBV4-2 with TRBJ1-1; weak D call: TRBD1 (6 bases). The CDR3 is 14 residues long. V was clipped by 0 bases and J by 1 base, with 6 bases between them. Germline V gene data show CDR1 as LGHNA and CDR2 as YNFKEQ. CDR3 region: CASSQEDRNTEAFF. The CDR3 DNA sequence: TGTGCCAGCAGCCAAGAGGACAGGAACACTGAAGCTTTCTTT.

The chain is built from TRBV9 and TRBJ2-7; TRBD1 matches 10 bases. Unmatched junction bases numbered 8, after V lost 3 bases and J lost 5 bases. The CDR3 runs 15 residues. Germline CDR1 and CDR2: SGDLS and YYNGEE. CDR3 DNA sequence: TGTGCCAGCAGCGGGCGGACAGGGGGTCTCAACGAGCAGTACTTC. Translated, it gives CASSGRTGGLNEQYF. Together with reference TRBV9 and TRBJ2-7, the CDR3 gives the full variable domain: DSGVTQTPKHLITATGQRVTLRCSPRSGDLSVYWYQQSLDQGLQFLIQYYNGEERAKGNILERFSAQQFPDLHSELNLSSLELGDSALYFCASSGRTGGLNEQYFGPGTRLTVT.

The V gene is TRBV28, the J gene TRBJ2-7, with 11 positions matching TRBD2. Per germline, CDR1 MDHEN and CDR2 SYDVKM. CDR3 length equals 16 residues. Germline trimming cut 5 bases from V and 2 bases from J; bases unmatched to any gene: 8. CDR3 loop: CASSPMGLADTYEQYF. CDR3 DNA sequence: TGTGCCAGCAGTCCGATGGGACTAGCGGATACCTACGAGCAGTACTTC.

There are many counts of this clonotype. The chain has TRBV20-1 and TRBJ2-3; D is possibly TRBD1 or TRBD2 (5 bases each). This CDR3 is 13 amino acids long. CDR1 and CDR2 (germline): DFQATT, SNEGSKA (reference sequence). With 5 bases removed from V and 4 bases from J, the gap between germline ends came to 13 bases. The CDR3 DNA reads TGCAGTGCTCGGGACCCTAACCCAGATACGCAGTATTTT. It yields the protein CSARDPNPDTQYF.

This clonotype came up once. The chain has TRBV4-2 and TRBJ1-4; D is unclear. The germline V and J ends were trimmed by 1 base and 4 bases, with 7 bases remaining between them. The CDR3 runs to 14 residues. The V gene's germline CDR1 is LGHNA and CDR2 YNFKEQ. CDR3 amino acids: CASSQGGNNEKLFF. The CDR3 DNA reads TGTGCCAGCAGCCAAGGCGGGAATAATGAAAAACTGTTTTTT.

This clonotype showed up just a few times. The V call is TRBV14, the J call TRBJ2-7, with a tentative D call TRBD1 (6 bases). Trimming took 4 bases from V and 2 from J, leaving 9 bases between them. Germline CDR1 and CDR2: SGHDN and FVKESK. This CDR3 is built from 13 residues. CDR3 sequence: CASSRQDPYEQYF. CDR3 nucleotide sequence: TGTGCCAGCAGCCGACAGGACCCCTACGAGCAGTACTTC.

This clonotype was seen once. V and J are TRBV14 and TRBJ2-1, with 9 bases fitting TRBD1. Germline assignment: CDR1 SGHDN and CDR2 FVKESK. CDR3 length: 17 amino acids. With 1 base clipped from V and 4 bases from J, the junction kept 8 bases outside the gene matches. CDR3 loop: CASSQGMWTGVYNEQFF. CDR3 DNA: TGTGCCAGCAGCCAAGGAATGTGGACAGGGGTTTACAATGAGCAGTTCTTC.

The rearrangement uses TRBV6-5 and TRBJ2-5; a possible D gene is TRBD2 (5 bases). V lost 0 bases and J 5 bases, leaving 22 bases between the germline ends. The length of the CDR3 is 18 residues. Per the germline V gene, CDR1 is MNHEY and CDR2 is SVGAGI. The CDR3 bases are TGTGCCAGCAGTTACTCGAATTTGGTCGAGGGCCTGCGGGAGACCCAGTACTTC. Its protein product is CASSYSNLVEGLRETQYF.

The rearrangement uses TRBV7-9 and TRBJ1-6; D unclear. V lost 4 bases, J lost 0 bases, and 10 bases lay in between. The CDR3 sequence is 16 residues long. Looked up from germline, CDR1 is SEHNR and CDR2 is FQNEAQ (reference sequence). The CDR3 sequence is CASSSELDSYNSPLHF. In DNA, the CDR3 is TGTGCCAGCAGCTCGGAGCTTGACTCCTATAATTCACCCCTCCACTTT. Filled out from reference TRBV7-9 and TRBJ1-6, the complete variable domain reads DTGVSQNPRHKITKRGQNVTFRCDPISEHNRLYWYRQTLGQGPEFLTYFQNEAQLEKSRLLSDRFSAERPKGSFSTLEIQRTEQGDSAMYLCASSSELDSYNSPLHFGNGTRLTVT.

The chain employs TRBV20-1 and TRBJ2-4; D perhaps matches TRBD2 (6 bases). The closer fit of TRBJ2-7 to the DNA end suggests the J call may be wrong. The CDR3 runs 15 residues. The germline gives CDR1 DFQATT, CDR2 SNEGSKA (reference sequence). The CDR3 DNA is TGCAGTGCCAGGTCTTCGGAGGGACCCGTCTACGAGCAGTACTTC. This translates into CSARSSEGPVYEQYF.

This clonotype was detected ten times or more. The CDR3 DNA is TGTGCCAGCAGCTCCGGGACTAGCGGGAACTCTGGGGCCAACGTCCTGACTTTC. As protein: CASSSGTSGNSGANVLTF. The chain carries TRBV11-2 and TRBJ2-6; 13 bases map to TRBD2. Germline CDR1 SGHAT, CDR2 FQNNGV. The V gene end was trimmed by 4 bases and the J gene end by 0 bases; junction bases not matched to a gene: 3. This CDR3 region has 18 residues.

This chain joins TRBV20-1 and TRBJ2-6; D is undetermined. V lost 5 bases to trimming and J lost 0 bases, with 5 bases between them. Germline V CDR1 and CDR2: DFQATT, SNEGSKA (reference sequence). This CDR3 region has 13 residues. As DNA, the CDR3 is TGCAGTGCTTTCCTCTCTGGGGCCAACGTCCTGACTTTC. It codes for CSAFLSGANVLTF.